These 25 T cell receptor beta chains were sequenced from one sample in a study of early stage breast cancer tumors. Repertoires were generated with immunoSEQ multiplex PCR, while TCRdb's copy carries only in-frame clones and drops some. The sample consists of some 35,000 clones, roughly 72% of them appearing once. The source material was blood. The receptors derive from a person between 60 and 69 years old with breast cancer.

This chain links TRBV4-1 with TRBJ2-5; 11 bases match TRBD2. Unmatched junction bases numbered 5, after V lost 4 bases and J lost 1 base. Germline V CDR1 and CDR2: MGHRA, YSYEKL. This CDR3 region has 16 residues. CDR3 coding DNA: TGCGCCAGCAGCCGCGTAGCGGGGGGGTCCCAAGAGACCCAGTACTTC. Protein sequence: CASSRVAGGSQETQYF.

The chain employs TRBV5-1 and TRBJ1-1; the D gene is possibly TRBD1 (6 bases). Trimming removed 0 bases from V and 4 bases from J, with 25 bases in between. The CDR3 consists of 19 residues. Per the germline V gene, CDR1 is SGHRS and CDR2 is YFSETQ. The CDR3 region has the DNA TGCGCCAGCAGCTTGGGTTTCCCTCTTACGACAGGCGGTAGCACTGAAGCTTTCTTT. Translated, it gives CASSLGFPLTTGGSTEAFF. Drawing the rest from reference TRBV5-1 and TRBJ1-1, the complete variable domain is KAGVTQTPRYLIKTRGQQVTLSCSPISGHRSVSWYQQTPGQGLQFLFEYFSETQRNKGNFPGRFSGRQFSNSRSEMNVSTLELGDSALYLCASSLGFPLTTGGSTEAFFGQGTRLTVV.

This clone turned up a few times. The chain employs TRBV5-1 and TRBJ1-1; D gene uncertain. CDR1 SGHRS and CDR2 YFSETQ come from the germline V gene. CDR3 length: 13 residues. Trimming pared 5 bases from V and 0 bases from J, leaving 8 bases between. The CDR3 DNA is TGCGCCAGCAGTAGGGATATGAACACTGAAGCTTTCTTT. Its protein is CASSRDMNTEAFF.

This clone occurred a few times. The chain carries TRBV19 and TRBJ1-5; tentatively, D is TRBD1 (5 bases). CDR3 length equals 14 residues. Deletions cut 10 bases from V and 5 bases from J, with 18 bases between. CDR1 and CDR2 from the germline V gene are LNHDA and SQIVND (reference sequence). The DNA of the CDR3 is TGTGCCACCGCAGGCCAGGGACTCTATCAGCCCCAGCATTTT. Translation gives CATAGQGLYQPQHF.

This clone was seen a few times. This chain connects TRBV4-2 to TRBJ2-7; TRBD2 agrees at 13 bases. The V gene end was trimmed by 4 bases and the J gene end by 5 bases; junction bases not matched to a gene: 5. Germline lookup yields CDR1 LGHNA and CDR2 YNFKEQ. This CDR3 comprises 15 residues. Here the CDR3 DNA reads TGTGCCAGCAGCCTTGGACTAGCGGGAGTCAACGAGCAGTACTTC. Its protein is CASSLGLAGVNEQYF.

V gene TRBV2 combines with J gene TRBJ2-5, with 11 bases fitting TRBD1. Germline-derived CDR1 and CDR2 are SNHLY and FYNNEI. The CDR3 contains 15 residues. Germline trimming cut 1 base from V and 6 bases from J; bases unmatched to any gene: 4. In DNA, the CDR3 is TGTGCCAGCAGTGAAGGGACAGGGGGCAGAAAGACCCAGTACTTC. It yields the protein CASSEGTGGRKTQYF.

The chain combines TRBV29-1 with TRBJ2-1, with D unresolved. CDR1 is SQVTM, CDR2 ANQGSEA, per germline. This CDR3 comprises 10 residues. The germline V and J ends were trimmed by 3 bases and 7 bases, with 4 bases remaining between them. CDR3 in amino acids: CSVEDNEQFF. Written as DNA, the CDR3 is TGCAGCGTTGAGGATAATGAGCAGTTCTTC.

V is TRBV5-8 and J is TRBJ1-2; perhaps TRBD1 as D (6 bases). This CDR3 is built from 18 residues. V was clipped by 2 bases and J by 0 bases, with 20 bases between them. The germline V gene encodes CDR1 SGHTS and CDR2 YDEGEE. Written as DNA, the CDR3 is TGTGCCAGCAGCTTTTTCCTCAACCGGGACACCTCTAACTATGGCTACACCTTC. Its protein product is CASSFFLNRDTSNYGYTF.

The chain links TRBV19 to TRBJ2-7, with no clear D. The V and J ends lost 4 bases and 3 bases respectively, with 4 bases between them. Germline CDR1 reads LNHDA; CDR2 reads SQIVND (reference sequence). The CDR3 runs 11 residues. CDR3 bases: TGTGCCAGTAGTAACAGCTACGAGCAGTACTTC. It specifies CASSNSYEQYF.

CDR3 DNA: TGTGCCAGCAGTGATCCTGAGATGTACCTTAGCTATGGCTACACCTTC. It specifies CASSDPEMYLSYGYTF. V and J are TRBV6-1 and TRBJ1-2, with D hard to call. CDR1 is MNHNS, CDR2 SASEGT, per germline. The CDR3 consists of 16 residues. V lost 3 bases and J lost 4, with 18 bases in between.

The chain couples TRBV5-1 to TRBJ1-4; D is undetermined. Per germline, CDR1 SGHRS and CDR2 YFSETQ. This CDR3 is built from 15 residues. V was trimmed by 4 bases and J by 2 bases, leaving 12 bases between them. CDR3 DNA: TGCGCCAGCAGCCTTGCGGCGGGTACTAATGAAAAACTGTTTTTT. Translated, it gives CASSLAAGTNEKLFF.

V and J are TRBV4-1 and TRBJ1-3, with no clear D. V lost 4 bases, J lost 0 bases, and 10 bases lay in between. Looked up from germline, CDR1 is MGHRA and CDR2 is YSYEKL. The CDR3 has 15 amino acids. The CDR3 nucleotides are TGCGCCAGCAGCCGAGGACGGCTCTCTGGAAACACCATATATTTT. Amino acids: CASSRGRLSGNTIYF.

Here the CDR3 DNA reads TGTGCCAGCAGGCCGGGACAGGGAAAACAAGAGACCCAGTACTTC. Amino acid sequence: CASRPGQGKQETQYF. This chain links TRBV2 with TRBJ2-5; 9 nucleotides agree with TRBD1. Looked up from germline, CDR1 is SNHLY and CDR2 is FYNNEI. Trimming removed 6 bases from V and 2 bases from J; junction bases left unmatched: 7. This CDR3 has 15 residues.

The V and J genes are TRBV6-6 and TRBJ1-2, with D perhaps TRBD1 (5 bases). CDR1 is MNHNY and CDR2 is SVGAGI in the germline V gene (reference sequence). The CDR3 sequence is 14 residues long. Trimming took off 5 bases at V and 4 bases at J, with 14 bases between the two ends. In DNA, the CDR3 is TGTGCCAGCAGTCAGTCCGGGACGGGCTATGGCTACACCTTC. Protein sequence: CASSQSGTGYGYTF.

This chain uses TRBV10-3 with TRBJ1-5; no definite D call. Trimming shortened V by 0 bases and J by 3 bases, and 15 bases separated the two germline ends. CDR3 size: 17 residues. Germline CDR1 is ENHRY and CDR2 is SYGVKD. CDR3 in amino acids: CAISESGDSGYNQPQHF. Here the CDR3 DNA reads TGTGCCATCAGTGAGTCCGGCGATTCGGGTTACAATCAGCCCCAGCATTTT.

This clone turned up a few times. Written as DNA, the CDR3 is TGTGCCAGCAGTTCTCTCCTGGGGGGGTATGGCTACACCTTC. This encodes CASSSLLGGYGYTF. The chain combines TRBV2 with TRBJ1-2; tentatively, D is TRBD1 (5 bases). The CDR3 runs 14 residues. V dropped 5 bases and J dropped 5 bases, with 15 bases sitting between them. Germline CDR1 and CDR2: SNHLY and FYNNEI.

The V call is TRBV5-1, the J call TRBJ1-2; the D gene is possibly TRBD1 (6 bases). The CDR3 length is 11 residues. The germline V gene encodes CDR1 SGHRS and CDR2 YFSETQ. Trimming removed 7 bases at V and 7 bases at J, with 11 bases between. The CDR3 nucleotides read TGCGCCAGCGGGGGCTCTCCTGGCTACACCTTC. This sequence encodes CASGGSPGYTF.

The V call is TRBV9, the J call TRBJ1-2; 10 nucleotides match TRBD1. Germline CDR1 SGDLS, CDR2 YYNGEE. The trim removed 3 bases at V and 4 bases at J, leaving 12 bases unmatched. The CDR3 has 17 residues. The CDR3 loop is CASSGGPTGGISYGYTF. CDR3 DNA: TGTGCCAGCAGCGGGGGGCCGACAGGGGGCATTTCCTATGGCTACACCTTC.

This chain joins TRBV7-9 and TRBJ2-3; D possibly corresponds to TRBD2 (6 bases). This CDR3 has 16 residues. Per germline, CDR1 SEHNR and CDR2 FQNEAQ (reference sequence). The germline V and J ends were trimmed by 2 bases and 5 bases, with 17 bases remaining between them. The CDR3, as DNA: TGTGCCAGCAGCTTATTCGGAGGGGTGGGTGTAGATACGCAGTATTTT. Encoded protein: CASSLFGGVGVDTQYF. Based on the CDR3 plus reference TRBV7-9 and TRBJ2-3, the full variable domain is DTGVSQNPRHKITKRGQNVTFRCDPISEHNRLYWYRQTLGQGPEFLTYFQNEAQLEKSRLLSDRFSAERPKGSFSTLEIQRTEQGDSAMYLCASSLFGGVGVDTQYFGPGTRLTVL.

This chain links TRBV9 with TRBJ1-1, with D hard to call. CDR3 length equals 13 residues. Germline V gene sequence: CDR1 SGDLS, CDR2 YYNGEE. Deletions cut 3 bases from V and 0 bases from J, with 6 bases between. The CDR3 DNA follows: TGTGCCAGCAGCGCGGGGATGAACACTGAAGCTTTCTTT. Its translation is CASSAGMNTEAFF.

This clone was seen only a few times. The chain couples TRBV5-5 to TRBJ1-4; the D gene is possibly TRBD1 (5 bases). V lost 0 bases, J lost 8 bases, and 11 bases lay in between. This CDR3 spans 14 amino acids. Germline V gene data show CDR1 as SGHKS and CDR2 as YYEKEE (reference sequence). The CDR3 DNA follows: TGTGCCAGCAGCTTGGGGGGGAACGAAGAAAAACTGTTTTTT. It encodes CASSLGGNEEKLFF.

J is TRBJ2-2 and V is TRBV5-1, with D tentatively TRBD2 (6 bases). Trimming left V 4 bases short and J 6 bases short, with 13 bases between. The CDR3 totals 14 residues. CDR1 and CDR2 (germline): SGHRS, YFSETQ. This CDR3 is CASSRGGAAGELFF. The CDR3 DNA reads TGCGCCAGCAGCCGTGGAGGGGCGGCCGGGGAGCTGTTTTTT.

The chain has TRBV30 and TRBJ2-7; D ambiguous. The germline V and J ends were trimmed by 1 base and 2 bases, with 3 bases remaining between them. Per the germline V gene, CDR1 is GTSNPN and CDR2 is SVGIG (reference sequence). The length of the CDR3 is 11 residues. In nucleotides, the CDR3 is TGTGCCTGGAGTGCTACCTACGAGCAGTACTTC. Its protein product is CAWSATYEQYF.

The rearrangement uses TRBV28 and TRBJ2-7; D gene unclear. CDR3 length equals 11 residues. The V gene lost 6 bases and the J gene lost 7 bases, with 10 bases spanning the gap. CDR1 and CDR2 (germline): MDHEN, SYDVKM. CDR3 in amino acids: CASRGIREQYF. As DNA, the CDR3 is TGTGCCAGCAGGGGTATCAGGGAGCAGTACTTC.

The V gene is TRBV28, the J gene TRBJ2-7; D not resolved. The CDR3 is made up of 15 amino acids. Trimming removed 7 bases from V and 2 bases from J, with 18 bases in between. Germline loops: CDR1 MDHEN, CDR2 SYDVKM. The CDR3 DNA sequence: TGTGCCAGCATTAAAGGTGGCAGTATAGCCTACGAGCAGTACTTC. Translated, it gives CASIKGGSIAYEQYF.